One and the same sample provided the 17 T cell receptor beta chains below, sequenced in a study of T-cell memory formation after mild COVID-19. TCRdb re-called the 5' RACE reads with MiXCR, one entry per CDR3 protein. The sample holds 350,000 to 500,000 distinct CDR3 sequences, over 15% seen once. Sequencing input: PBMCs or a T cell subset sorted from them (not recorded which). All receptors derive from a man younger than 35 who had mild COVID-19 (a few samples of this study predate the infection). Cell type and time point are not known.

The chain is built from TRBV20-1 and TRBJ1-5; TRBD1 matches at 9 bases. The CDR3 loop spans 14 amino acids. The V gene's germline CDR1 is DFQATT and CDR2 SNEGSKA (reference sequence). J gave up 7 bases and V 3 bases, and 7 bases lay outside the gene matches. CDR3: CSASMGQGAQPQHF. CDR3 DNA sequence: TGCAGTGCTAGTATGGGACAGGGAGCCCAGCCCCAGCATTTT.

The V and J genes are TRBV7-2 and TRBJ1-2, with 8 bases aligning to TRBD1. The CDR3 length is 16 residues. V was pared by 0 bases and J by 4 bases, with 7 bases of the junction left unmatched. Per germline, CDR1 SGHTA and CDR2 FQGNSA. The CDR3 coding sequence is TGTGCCAGCAGCTTAGCCCGGACAGGGAAGACCTATGGCTACACCTTC. Encoded protein: CASSLARTGKTYGYTF.

This clonotype has a count of ten or more. The chain is built from TRBV6-2 or TRBV6-3 and TRBJ2-2; no clear D gene. The germline V gene has CDR1 MNHEY and CDR2 SVGEGT. This CDR3 has 13 residues. Trimming cost V 5 bases and J 4 bases, with 8 bases left between them. As DNA, the CDR3 is TGTGCCAGCAGTGCCCGCCCCACCGGGGAGCTGTTTTTT. Translating it yields CASSARPTGELFF.

This chain connects TRBV9 to TRBJ1-1; 9 nucleotides line up with TRBD1. The junction had 8 bases not matched to a gene; V was cut back by 4 bases and J by 1 base. Germline V CDR1 and CDR2: SGDLS, YYNGEE. The CDR3 runs to 16 residues. The CDR3 loop reads CASSLGTGLSNTEAFF. The CDR3 DNA sequence: TGTGCCAGCAGCCTCGGGACAGGGCTCTCGAACACTGAAGCTTTCTTT. Full variable domain (missing parts from reference TRBV9 and TRBJ1-1): DSGVTQTPKHLITATGQRVTLRCSPRSGDLSVYWYQQSLDQGLQFLIQYYNGEERAKGNILERFSAQQFPDLHSELNLSSLELGDSALYFCASSLGTGLSNTEAFFGQGTRLTVV.

This CDR3 reads CASSQGTGWGYTF. As DNA, the CDR3 is TGTGCCAGCAGCCAAGGGACAGGCTGGGGCTACACCTTC. The rearrangement uses TRBV12-3 or TRBV12-4 and TRBJ1-2; 8 nucleotides line up with TRBD1. This CDR3 comprises 13 residues. Losses at the gene ends were 6 bases for V and 8 bases for J; bases not matched to a gene: 8.

The chain uses TRBV7-9 and TRBJ1-2; D gene uncertain. This CDR3 comprises 15 residues. V shed 1 base and J shed 3 bases, with 12 bases lying between them. The germline V gene encodes CDR1 SEHNR and CDR2 FQNEAQ (reference sequence). CDR3 protein: CASSLVGLSHYGYTF. The CDR3 DNA sequence: TGTGCCAGCAGCTTAGTCGGGCTCAGCCACTATGGCTACACCTTC.

This clonotype was seen repeatedly, ten times or more. The chain links TRBV7-2 to TRBJ1-1, with D unresolved. Trimming removed 1 base from V and 0 bases from J, with 6 bases in between. CDR3 size: 14 residues. Germline loops: CDR1 SGHTA, CDR2 FQGNSA. The CDR3 protein is CASSLVGLNTEAFF. DNA for the CDR3: TGTGCCAGCAGCTTAGTGGGGTTGAACACTGAAGCTTTCTTT.

The DNA of the CDR3 is TGCAGTGCTAGAAGAGCGGGGGGACAAGAGACCCAGTACTTC. Translated, it gives CSARRAGGQETQYF. The chain carries TRBV20-1 and TRBJ2-5; 9 nucleotides line up with TRBD2. After removal of 2 bases from V and 2 bases from J, the junction contained 3 bases not matched to a gene. This CDR3 is 14 amino acids long. CDR1 and CDR2 from the germline V gene are DFQATT and SNEGSKA (reference sequence).

This clonotype was observed a handful of times. V is TRBV4-2 and J is TRBJ1-2, with D unclear. Germline CDR1 reads LGHNA; CDR2 reads YNFKEQ. This CDR3 contains 12 residues. Trimming removed 3 bases at V and 4 bases at J, with 6 bases between. The CDR3 DNA reads TGTGCCAGCAGCCAGGGGTTCTATGGCTACACCTTC. Encoded protein: CASSQGFYGYTF.

The chain carries TRBV12-3 or TRBV12-4 and TRBJ1-1; D ambiguous. The CDR3 runs 12 residues. V lost 5 bases, J lost 6 bases, and 10 bases lay in between. The CDR3 bases are TGTGCCAGCAGTATGGGTTTGGCTGAAGCTTTCTTT. It codes for CASSMGLAEAFF.

This clonotype has only a few counts. The chain carries TRBV6-6 and TRBJ2-5; TRBD2 matches 8 bases. The CDR3 is made up of 16 amino acids. The germline V gene has CDR1 MNHNY and CDR2 SVGAGI (reference sequence). Trimming at V came to 3 bases and at J to 5 bases, leaving 11 bases not matched to a gene. DNA for the CDR3: TGTGCCAGCAGTTATCCGACCGGGACTAGGGACGAGACCCAGTACTTC. It is translated as CASSYPTGTRDETQYF.

The J gene is TRBJ1-1, the V gene TRBV7-8; D gene unclear. The V and J ends lost 5 bases and 1 base respectively, with 11 bases between them. CDR1 SGHVS and CDR2 FQNEAQ come from the germline V gene. This CDR3 comprises 14 residues. CDR3 sequence: CASSRGRRNTEAFF. The CDR3 nucleotides read TGTGCCAGCAGCCGCGGACGCCGGAACACTGAAGCTTTCTTT.

This clonotype was seen at least ten times. The chain links TRBV7-6 to TRBJ2-5; a possible D gene is TRBD2 (6 bases). Germline V lookup: CDR1 SGHVS, CDR2 FNYEAQ. The CDR3 covers 15 residues. Trimming took off 6 bases at V and 2 bases at J, with 16 bases between the two ends. The CDR3 region has the DNA TGTGCCAGCAGTCCTCGCCCAGGGAGGCAAGAGACCCAGTACTTC. Translating gives CASSPRPGRQETQYF.

The chain employs TRBV20-1 and TRBJ2-7; 7 bases align to TRBD1. Germline lookup yields CDR1 DFQATT and CDR2 SNEGSKA (reference sequence). Trimming cost V 1 base and J 4 bases; bases outside gene matches: 7. The CDR3 extends over 14 amino acids. For the CDR3, the DNA is TGCAGTGCTAGAGTGGGGACAGATTTATACGAGCAGTACTTC. It encodes CSARVGTDLYEQYF.

This chain links TRBV28 with TRBJ1-1; possibly TRBD1 for D (5 bases). Germline CDR1 reads MDHEN; CDR2 reads SYDVKM. The CDR3 spans 14 residues. The V and J ends lost 8 bases and 0 bases respectively, with 13 bases between them. DNA for the CDR3: TGTGCCAGCTGGGAGGGGAGCTTGAACACTGAAGCTTTCTTT. The encoded protein is CASWEGSLNTEAFF.

This clonotype was picked up a small number of times. The V gene is TRBV6-6, the J gene TRBJ2-7, with 8 nucleotides matching TRBD1. V dropped 8 bases and J dropped 3; count of bases not matched to a gene: 9. From germline, CDR1 is MNHNY and CDR2 SVGAGI (reference sequence). The CDR3 loop spans 14 amino acids. The CDR3 coding sequence is TGTGCCAGCGAGGACAGGGTATTGGTCTACGAGCAGTACTTC. Protein sequence: CASEDRVLVYEQYF.

This chain joins TRBV4-1 and TRBJ2-1; 7 bases are shared with TRBD2. There are 13 residues in the CDR3. Losses at the gene ends were 5 bases for V and 15 bases for J; bases not matched to a gene: 13. Germline assignment: CDR1 MGHRA and CDR2 YSYEKL. CDR3 DNA sequence: TGCGCCAGCAGCGGCGCAAAGAGTCGGGGGGTGTTCTTC. Protein sequence: CASSGAKSRGVFF.